Each of the 14 T cell receptor beta chains below was sequenced from the same sample in a study of blood T cells in healthy people across ages. Then a second PCR, running roughly 6 to 12 cycles, was carried out with a sample-barcoded 5' primer and a J-beta primer mix. TCRdb reprocessed the 5' RACE reads with MiXCR, giving one entry per CDR3 protein. Of 1.5 million to 2 million distinct CDR3 sequences listed, roughly 52% are singletons. Sequenced: blood. These receptors all stem from a woman in her 40s in good health.

The chain uses TRBV21-1 and TRBJ2-3; TRBD1, the table's D call, was not compared with the DNA. TRBV21-1 is described as a pseudogene. The CDR3 is made up of 14 amino acids. The CDR3 protein is CASSSRGLGDTQYF. Written as DNA, the CDR3 is TGTGCCAGCAGCTCCAGGGGGCTCGGAGATACGCAGTATTTT.

The chain uses TRBV9 and TRBJ2-1; no reliable D call. The ends were cut back, 0 bases at V and 5 bases at J, with 12 bases in the middle. Germline V gives CDR1 SGDLS, CDR2 YYNGEE. There are 15 residues in the CDR3. The CDR3 region has the DNA TGTGCCAGCAGCGTAGCTACGAGTCAGAACAATGAGCAGTTCTTC. The encoded protein is CASSVATSQNNEQFF.

J is TRBJ2-7 and V is TRBV6-2 or TRBV6-3, with TRBD2 identical over 7 bases. Trimming took 4 bases from V and 9 from J; bases not matched to a gene: 6. This CDR3 contains 12 residues. CDR1 and CDR2 from the germline V gene are MNHEY and SVGEGT. CDR3 sequence: CASSFRGGAQYF. The CDR3, as DNA: TGTGCCAGCAGTTTCCGCGGGGGAGCGCAGTACTTC.

This chain connects TRBV12-5 to TRBJ2-5; D is perhaps TRBD2 (6 bases). Per the germline V gene, CDR1 is LGHNT and CDR2 is FRNRAP. The CDR3 is made up of 19 amino acids. V dropped 1 base and J dropped 11 bases, with 32 bases sitting between them. This CDR3 is CASGLGSPSVGGLYNEQYF. CDR3 nucleotide sequence: TGTGCTAGTGGTTTGGGGTCCCCTAGCGTGGGGGGTCTTTACAATGAGCAGTACTTC.

The V gene is TRBV4-2, the J gene TRBJ1-4, with D hard to call. V was pared by 3 bases and J by 5 bases, with 10 bases between. The CDR3 spans 14 residues. The germline V gene has CDR1 LGHNA and CDR2 YNFKEQ. The CDR3, as DNA: TGTGCCAGCAGCCACCCAACTTCGAATGAAAAACTGTTTTTT. This sequence encodes CASSHPTSNEKLFF.

A single count supports this clonotype. An end of the junction does not agree with germline; a read error may underlie this. This chain uses TRBV28 with TRBJ2-1, with 11 nucleotides matching TRBD2. This CDR3 is built from 18 residues. Per germline, CDR1 MDHEN and CDR2 SYDVKM. This CDR3 reads CATLGFSSGGDSYNEQLF. In DNA, the CDR3 is TGTGCCACCCTGGGGTTTAGTAGCGGGGGGGACTCCTACAATGAGCAGTTATTC.

The chain has TRBV2 and TRBJ2-1; 9 nucleotides line up with TRBD2. The V gene end was trimmed by 6 bases and the J gene end by 13 bases; junction bases not matched to a gene: 16. CDR3 length: 15 residues. Germline assignment: CDR1 SNHLY and CDR2 FYNNEI. CDR3: CASREVAGALETQFF. CDR3 DNA: TGTGCCAGCAGGGAGGTAGCGGGGGCCTTGGAGACCCAGTTCTTC.

The chain is built from TRBV20-1 and TRBJ2-5, with TRBD1 identical over 10 bases. Trimming at V came to 0 bases and at J to 5 bases, leaving 3 bases not matched to a gene. This CDR3 has 14 amino acids. The germline V gene has CDR1 DFQATT and CDR2 SNEGSKA (reference sequence). CDR3 protein: CSARERTGGETQYF. The CDR3 DNA sequence: TGCAGTGCTAGAGAGAGGACAGGGGGGGAGACCCAGTACTTC.

A few counts support this clonotype. J is TRBJ1-2 and V is TRBV20-1; TRBD1 matches at 7 bases. The CDR3 is 13 residues long. Germline V gene data show CDR1 as DFQATT and CDR2 as SNEGSKA (reference sequence). Trimming took 4 bases from V and 4 from J; bases not matched to a gene: 6. CDR3 sequence reads: CSANDRDSYGYTF. In DNA form, the CDR3 reads TGCAGTGCTAACGACAGGGATAGCTATGGCTACACCTTC.

The V and J genes are TRBV2 and TRBJ2-5, with 7 bases matching TRBD2. CDR1 and CDR2 from the germline V gene are SNHLY and FYNNEI. Trimming cost V 2 bases and J 2 bases; bases outside gene matches: 2. This CDR3 contains 14 residues. As DNA, the CDR3 is TGTGCCAGCAGTGAACTGCGGGGGCAAGAGACCCAGTACTTC. As protein: CASSELRGQETQYF.

The chain is built from TRBV29-1 and TRBJ1-2, with 7 bases matching TRBD1. This CDR3 has 12 amino acids. Germline V CDR1 and CDR2: SQVTM, ANQGSEA. The V segment lost 6 bases and the J segment 6 bases; nucleotides outside the gene matches: 7. The CDR3 region has the DNA TGCAGCGTCGAACGGACAGGAGATGGCTACACCTTC. Amino acids: CSVERTGDGYTF. Combining the CDR3 with reference TRBV29-1 and TRBJ1-2 gives the whole variable domain SAVISQKPSRDICQRGTSLTIQCQVDSQVTMMFWYRQQPGQSLTLIATANQGSEATYESGFVIDKFPISRPNLTFSTLTVSNMSPEDSSIYLCSVERTGDGYTFGSGTRLTVV.

This clonotype turned up a few times. The V call is TRBV27, the J call TRBJ2-5; 11 bases match TRBD1. Losses at the gene ends were 5 bases for V and 1 base for J; bases not matched to a gene: 3. Germline CDR1 reads MNHEY; CDR2 reads SMNVEV (reference sequence). The CDR3 length is 15 residues. The CDR3 coding sequence is TGTGCCAGCAGTCCGGACAGGGGGCTCCAAGAGACCCAGTACTTC. This gives the protein CASSPDRGLQETQYF.

The V and J genes are TRBV4-3 and TRBJ2-7, with TRBD2 identical over 12 bases. With 0 bases clipped from V and 6 bases from J, the junction kept 6 bases outside the gene matches. This CDR3 has 16 residues. Germline V CDR1 and CDR2: LGHNA, YSLEER. CDR3 sequence (DNA): TGCGCCAGCAGCCAAGATTTGACTAGCGGGGGTCGCGAGCAGTACTTC. Protein product: CASSQDLTSGGREQYF.

This clonotype turned up a few times. The chain couples TRBV20-1 to TRBJ1-5; unclear D gene. Trimming cost V 1 base and J 0 bases, with 13 bases left between them. The CDR3 spans 16 residues. CDR1 and CDR2 (germline): DFQATT, SNEGSKA (reference sequence). The CDR3 spells CSARGRSTGSNQPQHF. Here the CDR3 DNA reads TGCAGTGCTAGAGGTCGTTCGACTGGTAGCAATCAGCCCCAGCATTTT.